These 20 T cell receptor beta chains originate from one sample sequenced in a study of OX40 agonist ivuxolimab in advanced cancers. Using immunoSEQ multiplex PCR, the repertoire was profiled, and TCRdb retains in-frame clones only, with some absent. The sample has around 41,000 clones; about nine tenths are singletons. The sample here was CD4+ or CD8+ T cells sorted from blood, taken in a trial of the OX40 agonist ivuxolimab. Receptor source: an adult with an advanced solid tumor such as melanoma, head and neck, liver or kidney cancer.

V gene TRBV2 combines with J gene TRBJ1-1, with D maybe TRBD1 (6 bases). V gave up 5 bases and J gave up 1 base, with 8 bases separating them. The CDR3 totals 13 residues. Germline loops: CDR1 SNHLY, CDR2 FYNNEI. CDR3 bases: TGTGCCAGCAGTCGGGACAAGAACACTGAAGCTTTCTTT. This gives the protein CASSRDKNTEAFF.

The table lists this clone with a count of one. The chain joins TRBV6-5 to TRBJ2-7; D uncertain. From germline, CDR1 is MNHEY and CDR2 SVGAGI. The CDR3 loop spans 14 amino acids. V was pared by 0 bases and J by 4 bases, with 10 bases between. This chain's CDR3 is CASSYSTERYEQYF. For the CDR3, the DNA is TGTGCCAGCAGTTACTCGACGGAAAGGTACGAGCAGTACTTC.

This rearrangement joins TRBV7-9 to TRBJ1-1; the D is unclear. This CDR3 region has 13 residues. V lost 2 bases and J 1 base, leaving 5 bases between the germline ends. Germline CDR1 SEHNR, CDR2 FQNEAQ (reference sequence). CDR3 in DNA: TGTGCCAGCAGCTTATCAGGGAACACTGAAGCTTTCTTT. Protein: CASSLSGNTEAFF.

The chain is built from TRBV6-1 and TRBJ1-1; the match to TRBD1 covers 7 bases. The CDR3 runs 15 residues. Germline values: CDR1 MNHNS, CDR2 SASEGT. Losses at the gene ends were 6 bases for V and 4 bases for J; bases not matched to a gene: 11. CDR3 nucleotides: TGTGCCAGCAGCTTTAAAAGACAGGGAGGCACTGAAGCTTTCTTT. Its translation: CASSFKRQGGTEAFF.

The chain recombines TRBV5-1 with TRBJ2-2; no clear D. The CDR3 spans 13 residues. Trimming pared 5 bases from V and 1 base from J, leaving 6 bases between. Germline-derived CDR1 and CDR2 are SGHRS and YFSETQ. CDR3 region: CASRVRNTGELFF. The CDR3 DNA reads as TGCGCCAGCAGAGTTAGGAACACCGGGGAGCTGTTTTTT.

This clone was seen once. The chain combines TRBV7-2 with TRBJ2-1, with 11 bases aligning to TRBD2. Germline V gene data show CDR1 as SGHTA and CDR2 as FQGNSA. The CDR3 is made up of 15 amino acids. The V and J ends lost 5 bases and 10 bases, in that order; junction bases with no gene match: 10. The CDR3 is CASSPYGLAGEEQFF. For the CDR3, the DNA is TGTGCCAGCAGCCCCTACGGACTAGCGGGTGAAGAGCAGTTCTTC.

V and J are TRBV7-9 and TRBJ2-1; no definite D call. The CDR3 consists of 13 residues. Germline V gene sequence: CDR1 SEHNR, CDR2 FQNEAQ (reference sequence). V lost 5 bases and J lost 4, with 9 bases in between. The CDR3 sequence: CASSRKPYNEQFF. The CDR3 DNA reads as TGTGCCAGCAGCCGAAAACCATACAATGAGCAGTTCTTC.

The rearrangement joins TRBV27 to TRBJ2-3; 8 nucleotides align to TRBD1. Trimming took 6 bases from V and 2 from J; bases not matched to a gene: 1. Germline lookup yields CDR1 MNHEY and CDR2 SMNVEV (reference sequence). CDR3 length equals 13 residues. CDR3 sequence (DNA): TGTGCCAGCAGGGGACAGGCCACAGATACGCAGTATTTT. Its protein is CASRGQATDTQYF.

The chain couples TRBV2 to TRBJ1-4; D possibly corresponds to TRBD1 (5 bases). The V and J ends lost 8 bases and 10 bases respectively, with 17 bases between them. The CDR3 is 13 residues long. Per germline, CDR1 SNHLY and CDR2 FYNNEI. Here the CDR3 DNA reads TGTGCCAGCCGGGGAGGCGACAGAGGAAAACTGTTTTTT. This sequence encodes CASRGGDRGKLFF.

This chain joins TRBV2 and TRBJ2-2, with no clear D. With 6 bases removed from V and 8 bases from J, the gap between germline ends came to 7 bases. Germline assignment: CDR1 SNHLY and CDR2 FYNNEI. CDR3 length: 11 residues. In nucleotides, the CDR3 is TGTGCCAGCAGCGTTACAGGGGAGCTGTTTTTT. It specifies CASSVTGELFF.

The chain has TRBV28 and TRBJ2-7; D gene uncertain. The ends were cut back, 1 base at V and 0 bases at J, with 7 bases in the middle. This CDR3 has 14 residues. CDR1 and CDR2 (germline): MDHEN, SYDVKM. The CDR3 nucleotides read TGTGCCAGCAGTTTATCCCAGAGCTCCTACGAGCAGTACTTC. Its translation: CASSLSQSSYEQYF.

This chain joins TRBV6-5 and TRBJ2-7, with no clear D. Germline V gene data show CDR1 as MNHEY and CDR2 as SVGAGI. V dropped 1 base and J dropped 4 bases, with 8 bases sitting between them. The CDR3 runs to 13 residues. The CDR3 sequence: CASSYFSEYEQYF. The DNA for the CDR3 is TGTGCCAGCAGTTACTTCAGCGAATACGAGCAGTACTTC.

The rearrangement links TRBV28 to TRBJ1-4; D is undetermined. Germline assignment: CDR1 MDHEN and CDR2 SYDVKM. CDR3 length: 11 amino acids. Trimming left V 2 bases short and J 8 bases short, with 3 bases between. The CDR3 sequence is CASSLREKLFF. The CDR3 region has the DNA TGTGCCAGCAGTTTACGAGAAAAACTGTTTTTT.

The chain joins TRBV29-1 to TRBJ1-5, with TRBD1 matching 9 bases. The germline V gene encodes CDR1 SQVTM and CDR2 ANQGSEA. The V and J ends lost 6 bases and 3 bases, in that order; junction bases with no gene match: 15. This CDR3 spans 17 amino acids. For the CDR3, the DNA is TGCAGCGTGACAACCGGGACAGGGAGTTTTATCAATCAGCCCCAGCATTTT. Translation: CSVTTGTGSFINQPQHF.

The V and J genes are TRBV7-3 and TRBJ2-3; TRBD2 might be the D (5 bases). Germline V CDR1 and CDR2: SGHTA, FQGTGA. V lost 2 bases and J 2 bases, leaving 11 bases between the germline ends. This CDR3 has 15 amino acids. The CDR3 bases are TGTGCCAGCAGCTTACTATCGGGGAACACAGATACGCAGTATTTT. This codes for CASSLLSGNTDTQYF.

This clone came up once. The CDR3 nucleotides are TGCGCCAGCAGCTTGGTATACAGGGGGCAACAGGACGAGCAGTACTTC. Protein product: CASSLVYRGQQDEQYF. The chain employs TRBV5-1 and TRBJ2-7; TRBD1 matches at 9 bases. The CDR3 loop spans 16 amino acids. V lost 0 bases to trimming and J lost 5 bases; unmatched junction nucleotides: 9. Germline loops: CDR1 SGHRS, CDR2 YFSETQ.

This chain joins TRBV19 and TRBJ1-1; no definite D call. V was trimmed by 6 bases and J by 1 base, leaving 12 bases between them. CDR1 and CDR2 from the germline V gene are LNHDA and SQIVND (reference sequence). CDR3 size: 14 residues. This CDR3 is CASRDRLGNTEAFF. CDR3 in DNA: TGTGCCAGTAGGGACCGCCTGGGGAACACTGAAGCTTTCTTT. Full variable domain (outside the CDR3, taken from reference TRBV19 and TRBJ1-1): DGGITQSPKYLFRKEGQNVTLSCEQNLNHDAMYWYRQDPGQGLRLIYYSQIVNDFQKGDIAEGYSVSREKKESFPLTVTSAQKNPTAFYLCASRDRLGNTEAFFGQGTRLTVV.

This clone was picked up one time. DNA for the CDR3: TGTGCCAGCACAACGGGCGGGGGAGGGCCCTACGAGCAGTACTTC. Protein product: CASTTGGGGPYEQYF. The chain carries TRBV28 and TRBJ2-7; TRBD2 matches 7 bases. The trim removed 7 bases at V and 2 bases at J, leaving 11 bases unmatched. Germline-derived CDR1 and CDR2 are MDHEN and SYDVKM. The length of the CDR3 is 15 residues.

CDR3 in amino acids: CASSSPSGGENIQYF. CDR3 DNA sequence: TGTGCCAGCAGCTCCCCTTCGGGGGGGGAGAACATTCAGTACTTC. The gene calls are TRBV7-8 and TRBJ2-4; 8 bases align to TRBD2. Germline CDR1 reads SGHVS; CDR2 reads FQNEAQ. The CDR3 runs to 15 residues. The trim removed 4 bases at V and 7 bases at J, leaving 9 bases unmatched. Together with reference TRBV7-8 and TRBJ2-4, the CDR3 gives the full variable domain: GAGVSQSPRYKVAKRGQDVALRCDPISGHVSLFWYQQALGQGPEFLTYFQNEAQLDKSGLPSDRFFAERPEGSVSTLKIQRTQQEDSAVYLCASSSPSGGENIQYFGAGTRLSVL.

The gene calls are TRBV29-1 and TRBJ2-5; 10 nucleotides agree with TRBD2. Trimming removed 4 bases from V and 4 bases from J; junction bases left unmatched: 0. Per the germline V gene, CDR1 is SQVTM and CDR2 is ANQGSEA. The CDR3 is 12 amino acids. The DNA of the CDR3 is TGCAGCGTTGGACTAGCGGGAGAGACCCAGTACTTC. Translated, it gives CSVGLAGETQYF.